The clone carrying this T cell receptor beta chain has a handful of counts. Its antigen is still unknown. Read sequence stops 3 residues before the CDR3 end, and the germline J gene provides the missing end. Using immunoSEQ multiplex PCR, the repertoire was profiled, and TCRdb retains in-frame clones only, with some absent. The record shows 40,000 or so clones for this sample, with no singletons present. The record originates from a study of T cell clonality in common variable immunodeficiency. Whole-study findings and limits: In common variable immunodeficiency, TCR beta chains reportedly carried fewer deletions and N-nucleotide insertions. Authors noted CVID clonality's cause needs subpopulation repertoire sequencing.

The CDR3 is made up of 15 amino acids. The V gene's germline CDR1 is SGHTA and CDR2 FQGNSA. V was shortened by 4 bases and J by 4 bases, with 17 bases between the two germline ends. V is TRBV7-2 and J is TRBJ2-7; D might be TRBD1 (5 bases). This TCR was sampled from a human donor with common variable immunodeficiency. Material for sequencing was peripheral blood mononuclear cells. This chain's CDR3 is CASSSKANRPYEQYF. The CDR3 bases that were read are TGTGCCAGCAGCTCTAAGGCCAACAGGCCGTACGAG.